The rows below give T cell receptor beta chains drawn from one sample of a study of T cells expressing NK-cell markers. With the 5' RACE reads reprocessed, TCRdb shows one record per CDR3 protein and no DNA. The listing records a few hundred thousand distinct CDR3 sequences. The material sequenced was blood T cells: a sorted CD56 or NKG2C T cell subset, CD4+ or CD8+ T cells, or bulk PBMC T cells (not recorded which). The source is a man aged 18 to 69 in good health. Each CDR3 is given with its conserved first and last residue.

j_call,v_call,cdr3_aa
TRBJ2-1,TRBV6-2/TRBV6-3,CASARLAGGNEQFF
TRBJ2-5,TRBV20-1,CSARERGVFSRETQYF
TRBJ1-2,TRBV7-9,CASSSTPSGAGGYTF
TRBJ2-1,TRBV7-9,CASTRTPLKNEQFF
TRBJ2-3,TRBV27,CASSLSGLGGGVSDTQYF
TRBJ2-6,TRBV3-1,CASSPELSGANVLTF
TRBJ2-3,TRBV3-1,CASSPRGKGLTDTQYF
TRBJ1-2,TRBV20-1,CSARGYRGDYGYTF
TRBJ2-7,TRBV29-1,CSVSTGPNEQYF
TRBJ2-7,TRBV5-1,CASSNSGYEQYF
TRBJ2-1,TRBV7-2,CASTLNQLDPSKFF
TRBJ2-1,TRBV13,CASSSLAGGLRYNEQFF
TRBJ1-1,TRBV6-5,CASSYSGQGKNTEAFF
TRBJ2-1,TRBV10-1,CASSELEWDRRDNEQFF
TRBJ2-5,TRBV5-6,CASSDGTAEETQYF
TRBJ2-5,TRBV5-8,CASSQEGGPETQYF
TRBJ2-3,TRBV2,CASSEGSSTDTQYF
TRBJ1-2,TRBV20-1,CSARDQTRGAAGYTF
TRBJ2-3,TRBV3-1,CASSQGLGTGGDTQYF
TRBJ2-3,TRBV12-5,CASGPDPPLAGYDTQYF
TRBJ1-1,TRBV4-2,CASSPSAGENTEAFF
TRBJ1-4,TRBV9,CASSAGTGVSEKLFF
TRBJ2-6,TRBV2,CASSGWVISGANVLTF
TRBJ1-1,TRBV12-3/TRBV12-4,CASSLGPLGTTEAFF
TRBJ2-3,TRBV6-1,CASSEALAGVTDTQYF
TRBJ2-3,TRBV12-3/TRBV12-4,CAIHRDSPDTQYF
TRBJ1-1,TRBV11-2,CASRSTGAGGEAFF
TRBJ2-1,TRBV24-1,CATSATGAGLDEQFF
TRBJ1-2,TRBV5-1,CASRITGVGYYGYTF
TRBJ2-5,TRBV5-1,CASSFGHTGQGTQYF
TRBJ2-5,TRBV5-1,CASSLGPEKYQETQYF
TRBJ2-3,TRBV7-2,CASSLVGARPDTQYF
TRBJ1-4,TRBV12-3/TRBV12-4,CASSVTEMTGATNEKLFF
TRBJ1-1,TRBV28,CASSPPGLEVNTEAFF
TRBJ1-5,TRBV5-7,CASSLCQASQPQHF
TRBJ2-1,TRBV18,CASSRDRTYNEQFF
TRBJ2-1,TRBV6-5,CASKAGASGGSYNEQFF
TRBJ2-2,TRBV7-3,CASSFLSGAGGTGELFF
TRBJ2-5,TRBV4-2,CASSQDLGRGGQETQYF
TRBJ2-5,TRBV11-2,CASSYQQETQYF
TRBJ1-1,TRBV12-3/TRBV12-4,CASSLAPLGAFF
TRBJ2-7,TRBV29-1,CSVVRDRGASYEQYF
TRBJ1-3,TRBV7-9,CAGGTGKSGNTIYF
TRBJ2-7,TRBV20-1,CSASVGLAGGRTYEQYF
TRBJ2-7,TRBV3-1,CASSQDLYGTGPHEQYF
TRBJ2-5,TRBV12-3/TRBV12-4,CASSASRGETQYF
TRBJ2-1,TRBV4-1,CASSHLVERGGGEQFF
TRBJ2-1,TRBV28,CAIRGRAYNEQFF
TRBJ2-3,TRBV10-1,CASSESAGVSTDTQYF
TRBJ1-5,TRBV5-5,CASSFFRESNQPQHF
TRBJ2-3,TRBV20-1,CSAPEFSRTYTDTQYF
TRBJ2-1,TRBV27,CASSLSYRASGEVNEQFF
TRBJ1-6,TRBV6-2/TRBV6-3,CASTNGGSSYNSPLHF
TRBJ2-5,TRBV7-3,CASSNAGGKQETQYF
TRBJ2-5,TRBV10-3,CAIRYGQGSETQYF
TRBJ2-5,TRBV12-3/TRBV12-4,CASSAVTRGETQYF
TRBJ1-1,TRBV12-3/TRBV12-4,CASSPSRTVNTEAFF
TRBJ1-1,TRBV6-6,CASNLGTEAFF
TRBJ1-1,TRBV20-1,CSASSPGGNTEAFF
TRBJ1-4,TRBV12-3/TRBV12-4,CASSPGGSKNEKLFF